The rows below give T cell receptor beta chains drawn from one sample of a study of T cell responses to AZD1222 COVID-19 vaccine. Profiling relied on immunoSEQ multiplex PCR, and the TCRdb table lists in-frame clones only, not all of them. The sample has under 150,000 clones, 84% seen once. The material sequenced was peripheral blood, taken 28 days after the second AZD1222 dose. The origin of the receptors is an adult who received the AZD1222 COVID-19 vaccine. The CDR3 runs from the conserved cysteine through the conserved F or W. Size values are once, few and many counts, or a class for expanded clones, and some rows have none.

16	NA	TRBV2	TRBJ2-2	CATRAVAGGGAGELFF
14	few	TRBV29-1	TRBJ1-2	CSAGGLSRGFGYTF
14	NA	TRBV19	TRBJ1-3	CASSISGSGNTIYF
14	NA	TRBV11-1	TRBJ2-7	CASSFRESGYEQYF
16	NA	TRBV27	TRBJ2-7	CASSLIRGPATYEQYF
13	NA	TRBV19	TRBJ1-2	CASIGGLGYGYTF
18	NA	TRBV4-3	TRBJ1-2	CASSQQLRSNRNSYGYTF
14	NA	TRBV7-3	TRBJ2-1	CASSSLGGDNEQFF
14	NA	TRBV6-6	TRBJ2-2	CASSYWQDTGELFF
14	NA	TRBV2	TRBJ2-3	CASSAGLGIRTQYF
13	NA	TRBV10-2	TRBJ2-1	CASTGQGANEQFF
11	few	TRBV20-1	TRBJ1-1	CSARDDTEAFF
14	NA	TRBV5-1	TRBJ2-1	CASSFLAGDNEQFF
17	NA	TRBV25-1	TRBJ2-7	CASSEYLGGTESYEQYF
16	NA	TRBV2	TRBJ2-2	CASTGFGQKNTGELFF
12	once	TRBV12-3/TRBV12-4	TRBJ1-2	CASTLGSEGYTF
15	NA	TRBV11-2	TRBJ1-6	CASSAGTGIYSPLHF
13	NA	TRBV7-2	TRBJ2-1	CASSLAPNSEQFF
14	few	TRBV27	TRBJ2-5	CASSTKWYQETQYF
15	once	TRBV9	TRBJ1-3	CASSPDRVSGNTIYF
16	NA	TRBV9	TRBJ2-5	CASSVGSRGGQETQYF
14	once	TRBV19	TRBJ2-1	CASMGGARNSEQFF
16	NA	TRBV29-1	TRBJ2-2	CSVDRPGLAGTGELFF
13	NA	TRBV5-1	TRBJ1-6	CASSLGLGSPLHF
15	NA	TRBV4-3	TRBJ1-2	CASSPGAQGNYGYTF
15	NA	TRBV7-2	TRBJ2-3	CASSFYLGTGDTQYF
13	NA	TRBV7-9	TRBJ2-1	CASSGGLAKEQFF
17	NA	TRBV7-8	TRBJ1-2	CASSWQSGTGGGHGYTF
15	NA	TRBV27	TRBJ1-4	CASSLSGQGHEKLFF
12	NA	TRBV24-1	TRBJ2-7	CATSWTGGEQYF
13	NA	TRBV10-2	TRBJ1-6	CASHTGPFSPLHF
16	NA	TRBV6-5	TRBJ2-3	CASSFSQGSSTDTQYF
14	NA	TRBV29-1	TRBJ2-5	CSVEDYGFRETQYF
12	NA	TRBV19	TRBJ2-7	CASSLDSYEQYF
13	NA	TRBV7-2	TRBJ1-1	CASSLRQGTEAFF
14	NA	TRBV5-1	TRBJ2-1	CASSQPGLYNEQFF
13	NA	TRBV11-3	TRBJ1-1	CASSLGSNTEAFF
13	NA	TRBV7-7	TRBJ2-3	CASSYGVTDTQYF
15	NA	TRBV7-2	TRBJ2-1	CASSLVGYRDNEQFF
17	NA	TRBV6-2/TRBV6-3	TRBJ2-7	CASSYSSRGGVSYEQYF
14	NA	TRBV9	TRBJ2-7	CASSVEETRSEQYF
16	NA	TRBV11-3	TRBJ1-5	CASSFTHGLWNQPQHF
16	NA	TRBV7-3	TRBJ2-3	CASSLKTSGGVHTQYF
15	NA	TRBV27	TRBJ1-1	CASRWGAGTNTEAFF
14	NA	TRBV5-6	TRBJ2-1	CASSLNFVWGEQFF
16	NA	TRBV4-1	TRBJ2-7	CASSQDGAGGTYEQYF
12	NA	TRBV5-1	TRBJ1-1	CASSFGGTEAFF
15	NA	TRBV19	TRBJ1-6	CASSMGPNWNSPLHF
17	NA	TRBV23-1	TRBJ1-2	CASSQSLRTPGDYGYTF
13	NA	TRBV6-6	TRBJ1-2	CASSQRGGLGYTF
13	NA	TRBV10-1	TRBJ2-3	CASSLQGADTQYF